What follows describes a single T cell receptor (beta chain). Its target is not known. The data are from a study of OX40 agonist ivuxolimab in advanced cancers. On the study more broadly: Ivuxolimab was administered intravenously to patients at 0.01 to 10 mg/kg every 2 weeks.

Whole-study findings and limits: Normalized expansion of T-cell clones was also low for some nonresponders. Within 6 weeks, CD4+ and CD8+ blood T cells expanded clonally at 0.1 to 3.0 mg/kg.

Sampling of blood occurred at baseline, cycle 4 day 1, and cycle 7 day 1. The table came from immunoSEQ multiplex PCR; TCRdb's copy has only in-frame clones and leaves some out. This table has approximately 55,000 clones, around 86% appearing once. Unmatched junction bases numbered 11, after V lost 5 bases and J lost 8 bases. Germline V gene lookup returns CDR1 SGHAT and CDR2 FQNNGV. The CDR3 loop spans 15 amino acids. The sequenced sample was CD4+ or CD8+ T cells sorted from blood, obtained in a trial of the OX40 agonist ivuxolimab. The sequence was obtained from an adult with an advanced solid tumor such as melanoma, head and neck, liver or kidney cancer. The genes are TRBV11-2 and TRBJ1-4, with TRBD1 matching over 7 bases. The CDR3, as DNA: TGTGCCAGCAGCGAAAACAGGGGAGGTCGGGAAAAACTGTTTTTT. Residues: CASSENRGGREKLFF.